Listed below are T cell receptor beta chains from one sample, sequenced in a study of cytomegalovirus exposure and HLA in healthy donors. The protocol was immunoSEQ multiplex PCR, while the TCRdb copy is restricted to in-frame clones and leaves out a portion. The sample holds about 190,000 clones, about 77% seen once. Sample: PBMCs. The receptors derive from a woman in her 30s in good health and CMV-seropositive. CDR3s include the opening cysteine and the closing phenylalanine or tryptophan. Each record gives: clone size, J gene, CDR3 length, D gene, V gene, CDR3 DNA, CDR3 protein. The D gene is left open where the match is weak. For some rows the clone size is stated as once, few or many, or as a class when expanded; others skip it.

>few|TRBJ2-4|15|TRBD1|TRBV6-1
TGTGCCAGCAGTGGCGGGACAGGGGGCCAAAACATTCAGTACTTC
CASSGGTGGQNIQYF
>once|TRBJ2-1|13|-|TRBV11-3
TGTGCCAGCGGCCAGGGGCGATACAATGAGCAGTTCTTC
CASGQGRYNEQFF
>few|TRBJ2-7|12|-|TRBV6-1
TGTGCCAGCTGGTCTACTTACTCCGAGCAGTACTTC
CASWSTYSEQYF
>-|TRBJ1-4|14|TRBD1|TRBV7-9
TGTGCCAGCAGCCCACAGGGGAGGAATGAAAAACTGTTTTTT
CASSPQGRNEKLFF
>-|TRBJ2-7|13|-|TRBV5-1
TGCGCCAGCAGCCTAGGACACCTCTACGAGCAGTACTTC
CASSLGHLYEQYF
>-|TRBJ2-1|14|TRBD2|TRBV18
TGTGCCAGCTCATCCCGGACTAGCAGCGATGAGCAGTTCTTC
CASSSRTSSDEQFF
>few|TRBJ2-5|16|TRBD2|TRBV7-2
TGTGCCAGCAGCTTAGTCGCTAGCGGGGGGTGGGAGACCCAGTACTTC
CASSLVASGGWETQYF
>-|TRBJ1-2|13|-|TRBV7-3
TGTGCCAGCAGCTTAAGCTCAGGGAATGGCTACACCTTC
CASSLSSGNGYTF
>-|TRBJ2-5|17|TRBD2|TRBV29-1
TGCAGCGTTGAAGCCCCGGGACTAGCGGGAAGTAGGGAGACCCAGTACTTC
CSVEAPGLAGSRETQYF
>-|TRBJ1-2|13|-|TRBV18
TGTGCCAGCCACACAGGGTACGACTATGGCTACACCTTC
CASHTGYDYGYTF
>-|TRBJ1-2|13|-|TRBV11-3
TGTGCCAGCCCTGGCGGGCCCAGCTATGGCTACACCTTC
CASPGGPSYGYTF
>-|TRBJ2-3|15|TRBD2|TRBV9
TGTGCCAGCAGCGTATTTCCCGGGAGGGCAGATACGCAGTATTTT
CASSVFPGRADTQYF
>few|TRBJ1-5|13|TRBD1|TRBV6-6
TGTGCCAGCACAGGACAGGGTCATCAGCCCCAGCATTTT
CASTGQGHQPQHF
>-|TRBJ1-2|17|-|TRBV7-2
TGTGCCAGCAGCTTACGCGGCCAGTTAGGGAGCAACTATGGCTACACCTTC
CASSLRGQLGSNYGYTF
>-|TRBJ1-4|19|TRBD1|TRBV7-9
TGTGCCAGCAGCTCACGACAGGGTTCGGGGCAAGGAAATAATGAAAAACTGTTTTTT
CASSSRQGSGQGNNEKLFF
>-|TRBJ1-3|16|-|TRBV19
TGTGCCAGTACCGCGGACAGATTCGGTCCTGGAAACACCATATATTTT
CASTADRFGPGNTIYF
>-|TRBJ2-5|16|TRBD2|TRBV7-2
TGTGCCAGCAGCCCATATAGACTAGCGGGGGGAGGTGCCCAGTACTTC
CASSPYRLAGGGAQYF
>many|TRBJ1-1|14|TRBD1|TRBV6-6
TGTGCCAGCAGTTACGAGACAGGGCGCACTGAAGCTTTCTTT
CASSYETGRTEAFF
>-|TRBJ2-7|15|-|TRBV2
TGTGCCAGCAGTGAAGGAAGGACAATCTCCTACGAGCAGTACTTC
CASSEGRTISYEQYF
>-|TRBJ2-7|16|-|TRBV11-3
TGTGCCAGCAGCTTAGGTGGGGACTCCCTTTCCTACGAGCAGTACTTC
CASSLGGDSLSYEQYF
>-|TRBJ2-7|12|-|TRBV29-1
TGCAGCGTTGGGTTCCGTCGCGGGGAGCAGTACTTC
CSVGFRRGEQYF
>-|TRBJ1-4|11|-|TRBV28
TGTGCCAGCAGGGCAGGGCTTAGGTTCGTTTTT
CASRAGLRFVF
>-|TRBJ1-3|17|-|TRBV11-1
TGTGCCAGCAGCCTCGGGAGGGGCCGACGATCTGGAAACACCATATATTTT
CASSLGRGRRSGNTIYF
>-|TRBJ2-2|14|TRBD2|TRBV2
TGTGCCAGCAACTCCCTAGCGGGCACCGGGGAGCTGTTTTTT
CASNSLAGTGELFF
>-|TRBJ1-2|14|TRBD1|TRBV10-3
TGTGCCATCAGAGGGACAGCCTCTAACTATGGCTACACCTTC
CAIRGTASNYGYTF
>-|TRBJ1-4|16|-|TRBV6-1
TGTGCCAGCAGTGAACAAAGTCTGGGGGGAGGGGAAAAACTGTTTTTT
CASSEQSLGGGEKLFF
>few|TRBJ2-3|14|-|TRBV21-1
TGTCCCTCCTCGGCGGATGTGGGCACAGATACGCAGTATTTT
CPSSADVGTDTQYF
>once|TRBJ1-4|16|-|TRBV7-9
TGTGCCAGCAGCTGGGGGCGTGGGGGACCTAATGAAAAACTGTTTTTT
CASSWGRGGPNEKLFF
>-|TRBJ2-7|14|TRBD1|TRBV6-6
TGTGCCAGCAGTTACGGGACAGGGACCTACGAGCAGTACTTC
CASSYGTGTYEQYF
>-|TRBJ1-5|13|-|TRBV7-7
TGTGCCAGCAGCCTCACCCAGGGCAAGCCCCAGCATTTT
CASSLTQGKPQHF
>-|TRBJ1-5|17|TRBD1|TRBV28
TGTGCCAGCAGTTTGGGGAGGGGACAGGGGTACAATCAGCCCCAGCATTTT
CASSLGRGQGYNQPQHF
>-|TRBJ2-7|13|-|TRBV5-5
TGTGCCAGCAGCGCCACAGGGTCCTACGAGCAGTACTTC
CASSATGSYEQYF
>-|TRBJ1-2|13|-|TRBV28
TGTGCCAGCAGTTTAATCCAGGATAATGGCTACACCTTC
CASSLIQDNGYTF
>-|TRBJ1-1|14|-|TRBV11-2
TGTGCCAGCAGCTTAGGATCCGGGTTCTCTGAAGCTTTCTTT
CASSLGSGFSEAFF
>once|TRBJ2-5|12|-|TRBV7-2
TGTGCCAGCAGCTTAGCGGAGACGGACCAGTACTTC
CASSLAETDQYF
>-|TRBJ1-2|13|-|TRBV19
TGTGCCAGTAGTATCTCGGCTAACTATGGCTACACCTTC
CASSISANYGYTF
>-|TRBJ1-3|13|TRBD1|TRBV29-1
TGCAGCGCTGTGACAGGGATTGGAAACACCATATATTTT
CSAVTGIGNTIYF
>few|TRBJ2-1|15|TRBD2|TRBV4-3
TGCGCCAGCAGCACGCGACTAGCGGGCTACAATGAGCAGTTCTTC
CASSTRLAGYNEQFF
>-|TRBJ2-5|16|TRBD1|TRBV10-3
TGTGCCATCAGTGAGTTAGGACAGGGGGCGTTGGAGACCCAGTACTTC
CAISELGQGALETQYF